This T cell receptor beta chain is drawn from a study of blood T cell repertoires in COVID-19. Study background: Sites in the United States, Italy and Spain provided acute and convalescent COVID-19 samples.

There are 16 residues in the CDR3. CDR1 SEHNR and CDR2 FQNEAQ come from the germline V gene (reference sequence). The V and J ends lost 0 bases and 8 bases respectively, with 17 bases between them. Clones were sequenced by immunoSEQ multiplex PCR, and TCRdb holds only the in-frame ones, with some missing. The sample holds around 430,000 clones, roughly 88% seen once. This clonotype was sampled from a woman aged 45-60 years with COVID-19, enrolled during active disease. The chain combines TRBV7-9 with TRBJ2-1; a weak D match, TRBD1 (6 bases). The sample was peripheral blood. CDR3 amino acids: CASSLAGRGPQDEQFF. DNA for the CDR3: TGTGCCAGCAGCTTAGCGGGCAGGGGCCCTCAAGATGAGCAGTTCTTC.